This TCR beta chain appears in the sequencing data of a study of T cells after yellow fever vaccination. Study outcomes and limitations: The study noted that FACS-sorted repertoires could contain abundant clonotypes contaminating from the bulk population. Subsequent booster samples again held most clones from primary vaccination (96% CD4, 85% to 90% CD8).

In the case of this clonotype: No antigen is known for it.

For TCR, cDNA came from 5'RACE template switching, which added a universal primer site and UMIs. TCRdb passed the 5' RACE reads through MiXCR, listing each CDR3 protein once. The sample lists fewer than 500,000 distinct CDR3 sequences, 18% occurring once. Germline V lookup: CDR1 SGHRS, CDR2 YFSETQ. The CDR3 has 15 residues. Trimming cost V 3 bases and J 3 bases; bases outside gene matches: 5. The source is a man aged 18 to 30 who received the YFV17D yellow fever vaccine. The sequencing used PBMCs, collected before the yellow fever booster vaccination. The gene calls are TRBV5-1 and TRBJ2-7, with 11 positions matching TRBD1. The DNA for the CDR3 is TGCGCCAGCAGCTGTCGGGACAGGGGGATCTACGAGCAGTACGTC. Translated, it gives CASSCRDRGIYEQYV.